This TCR delta chain is from a study of gamma-delta chains in newborns, infants, children. Study-level information: Innate gammadelta T cells reportedly expand polyclonally right after birth, driven by microbial exposure, per the title.

TCRdb re-called clones from the reads using CATT. Counted here are roughly 4,200 delta-chain clones, about 15% occurring once; the ten biggest clones make up 8.5%. There are 25 residues in the CDR3. Germline V gives CDR1 TSWWSYY, CDR2 QGS. Points on this clone: An end of the junction does not agree with germline; a read error may underlie this.

The chain carries TRDV1 and TRDJ1, with 13 positions matching TRDD3. The J gene is not listed in TCRdb, so it was assigned here from a DNA match to germline. The receptor comes from a child who was a newborn, infant or young child, either healthy, febrile or measles-vaccinated (not recorded which). The sequenced sample was blood. The CDR3 DNA reads TGTGCTATTGGGGAAAGGTTCATAGGCCCTCTCTACTGGGGGATACGGGGTCCGTACACCGATAAACTCATCTTT. Protein sequence: CAIGERFIGPLYWGIRGPYTDKLIF.